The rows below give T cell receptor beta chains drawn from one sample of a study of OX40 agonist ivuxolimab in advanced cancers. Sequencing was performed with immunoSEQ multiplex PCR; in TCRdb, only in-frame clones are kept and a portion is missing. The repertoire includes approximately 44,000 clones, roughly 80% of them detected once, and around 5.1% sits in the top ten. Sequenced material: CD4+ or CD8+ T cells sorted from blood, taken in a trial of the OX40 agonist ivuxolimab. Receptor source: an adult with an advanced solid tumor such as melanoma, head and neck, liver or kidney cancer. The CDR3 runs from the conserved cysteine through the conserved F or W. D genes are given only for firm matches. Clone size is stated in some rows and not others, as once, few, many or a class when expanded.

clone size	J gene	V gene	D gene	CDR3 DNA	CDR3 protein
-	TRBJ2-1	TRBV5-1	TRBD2	TGCGCCAGCAGCTTGGGGGGACTAGCGGGAGGGAATGAGCAGTTCTTC	CASSLGGLAGGNEQFF
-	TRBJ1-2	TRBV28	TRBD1	TGTGCCAGCAGTTCGGACAGGGCCGGCTACTATGGCTACACCTTC	CASSSDRAGYYGYTF
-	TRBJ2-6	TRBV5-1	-	TGCGCCAGCAGCGAGGGATCCAACGCTGGGGCCAACGTCCTGACTTTC	CASSEGSNAGANVLTF
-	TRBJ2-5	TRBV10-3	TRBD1	TGTGCCATCAGCCTACAGGGGCAAGAGACCCAGTACTTC	CAISLQGQETQYF
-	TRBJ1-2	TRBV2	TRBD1	TGTGCCAGCACCACCCGGAGACAGGGTTATTATGGCTACACCTTC	CASTTRRQGYYGYTF
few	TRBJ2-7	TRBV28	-	TGTGCCAGCAGTTGGACGGCTCTGGGGGTCTACGAGCAGTACTTC	CASSWTALGVYEQYF
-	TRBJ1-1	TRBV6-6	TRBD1	TGTGCCAGCAGTGATCGACAGGGGAACACTGAAGCTTTCTTT	CASSDRQGNTEAFF
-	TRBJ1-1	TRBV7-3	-	TGTGCCAGCAGAGACTCGAACACTGAAGCTTTCTTT	CASRDSNTEAFF
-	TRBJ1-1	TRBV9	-	TGTGCCAGCAGCGTAGACGGCTACACTGAAGCTTTCTTT	CASSVDGYTEAFF
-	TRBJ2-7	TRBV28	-	TGTGCCAGCAGTTTAGTATCGGGGGCGTTGGGCGAGCAGTACTTC	CASSLVSGALGEQYF
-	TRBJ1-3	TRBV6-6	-	TGTGCCAGCAGTTATAGGCAGGGGGGAAACACCATATATTTT	CASSYRQGGNTIYF
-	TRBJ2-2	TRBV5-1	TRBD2	TGCGCCAGCAGCCCGGGACTAGCGGGAGGGCTTACCGAGGAGCTGTTTTTT	CASSPGLAGGLTEELFF
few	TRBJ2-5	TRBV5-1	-	TGCGCCAGCAGCTTTGGAGGGGGTCCCCAAGAGACCCAGTACTTC	CASSFGGGPQETQYF
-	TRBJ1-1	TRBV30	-	TGTGCCTGGAGTAAGGAATGGTTCACTGAAGCTTTCTTT	CAWSKEWFTEAFF
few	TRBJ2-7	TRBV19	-	TGTGCCAGTAGTATAGGGGGACATCGCGAGCAGTACTTC	CASSIGGHREQYF
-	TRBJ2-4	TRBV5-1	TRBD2	TGCGCCAGCAGCCCCCCGGGGGGAGGAAACATTCAGTACTTC	CASSPPGGGNIQYF
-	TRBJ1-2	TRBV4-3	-	TGCGCCAGCAGCCAAGGTCGGGGGGCGTACTATGGCTACACCTTC	CASSQGRGAYYGYTF
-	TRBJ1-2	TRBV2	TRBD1	TGTGCCAGCAGTGGACAGGGGTATGGCTACACCTTC	CASSGQGYGYTF
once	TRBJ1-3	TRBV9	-	TGTGCCAGCAGCACACACAGTGGCTCTGGAAACACCATATATTTT	CASSTHSGSGNTIYF
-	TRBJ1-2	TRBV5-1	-	TGCGCCAGCAAGGACAGACCGCAAGTCTATGGCTACACCTTC	CASKDRPQVYGYTF
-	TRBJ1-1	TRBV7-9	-	TGTGCCAGCAGCTTACAGGGGAACACTGAAGCTTTCTTT	CASSLQGNTEAFF
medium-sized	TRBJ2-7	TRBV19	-	TGTGCCAGTAGTTCCGGACACTACGAGCAGTACTTC	CASSSGHYEQYF
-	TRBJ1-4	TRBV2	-	TGTGCCAGCAGATCCCGGGCTTTTAATGAAAAACTGTTTTTT	CASRSRAFNEKLFF
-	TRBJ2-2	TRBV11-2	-	TGTGCCAGCAGCCGACTAGAGTTAGCGTCCGGGGAGCTGTTTTTT	CASSRLELASGELFF
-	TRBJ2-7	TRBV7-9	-	TGTGCCAGCAGTCGTAAGGGGGGCTACGAGCAGTACTTC	CASSRKGGYEQYF
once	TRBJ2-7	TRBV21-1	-	TGTGCCAGCAGCAAAGCGCTTTGGGGACTAGCGGGAGTGGGGCAGTACTTC	CASSKALWGLAGVGQYF
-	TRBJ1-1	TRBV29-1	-	TGCAGCGCGACCCGGGAACTGAACACTGAAGCTTTCTTT	CSATRELNTEAFF
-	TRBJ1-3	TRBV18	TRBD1	TGTGCCAGCTCACCACGGGGACAGGGGATTCCTGGAAACACCATATATTTT	CASSPRGQGIPGNTIYF
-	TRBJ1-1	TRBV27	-	TGTGCCAGCAGTTCCACAAGGGCTGAAGCTTTCTTT	CASSSTRAEAFF
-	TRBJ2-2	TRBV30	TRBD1	TGTGCCTGGAGTGTACTAGGACAGGGCACCGGGGAGCTGTTTTTT	CAWSVLGQGTGELFF
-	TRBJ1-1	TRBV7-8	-	TGTGCCAGCAGCTCCCTGGACATATTGAACACTGAAGCTTTCTTT	CASSSLDILNTEAFF
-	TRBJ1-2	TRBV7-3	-	TGTGCCAGCAGCCCGACGGGTGGCTATGGCTACACCTTC	CASSPTGGYGYTF
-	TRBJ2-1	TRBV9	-	TGTGCCAGCAGCGTAGGCTACTACAATGAGCAGTTCTTC	CASSVGYYNEQFF
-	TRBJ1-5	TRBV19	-	TGTGCCAGTAAGGTCGAAGGGAGAGGACAGCCCCAGCATTTT	CASKVEGRGQPQHF
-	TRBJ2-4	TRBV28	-	TGTGCCAGCAGGCCCCCCGGGGTCAAAAACATTCAGTACTTC	CASRPPGVKNIQYF
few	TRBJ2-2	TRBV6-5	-	TGTGCCAGCAGTAGACTTACCGGGGAGCTGTTTTTT	CASSRLTGELFF
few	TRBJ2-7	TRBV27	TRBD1	TGTGCCAGCAGGCTCAAGACCACAGGGGGCGAGCAGTACTTC	CASRLKTTGGEQYF
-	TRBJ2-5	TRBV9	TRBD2	TGTGCCAGCAGCCCCGGTCTACTAGCGGGAGGAGAGACCCAGTACTTC	CASSPGLLAGGETQYF
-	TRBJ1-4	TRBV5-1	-	TGCGCCAGCAGCTATTGGGGTTTAGGTGTTCCGAATGAAAAACTGTTTTTT	CASSYWGLGVPNEKLFF
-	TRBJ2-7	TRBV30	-	TGTGCCTGCGGTCCAACCAACTACGAGCAGTACTTC	CACGPTNYEQYF
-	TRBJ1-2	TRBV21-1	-	TGTGCCAGCGATATTGACAGCTTCTATGGCTACACCTTC	CASDIDSFYGYTF
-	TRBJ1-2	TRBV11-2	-	TGTGCCAGCAGCTTGGGGTCGGACGGCTATGGCTACACCTTC	CASSLGSDGYGYTF
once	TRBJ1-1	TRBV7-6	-	TGTGCCAGCAGCTTCCAACCCGATATGAACACTGAAGCTTTCTTT	CASSFQPDMNTEAFF
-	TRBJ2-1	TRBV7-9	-	TGTGCCAGCAGCCCCAAAAGGAGGGCGGGGAATGAGCAGTTCTTC	CASSPKRRAGNEQFF
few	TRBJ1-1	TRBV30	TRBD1	TGTGCCTGGAATAGACAGGGGAACACTGAAGCTTTCTTT	CAWNRQGNTEAFF